The text below deals with one T cell receptor beta chain. What it recognizes is unknown. This sample is drawn from a study of cytomegalovirus exposure and HLA in healthy donors. Broader study findings: Donors belonging to an Asian-associated ancestry cluster reportedly showed fewer N-insertions in productive TCRs than the roughly 670-donor mean, according to what a later analysis found. Productive status was seen about 90% or about 30% of the time for most TCR beta V segments in an earlier analysis.

This PCR relied on a set of 60 Vbeta primers and 13 Jbeta primers. Clones were sequenced by immunoSEQ multiplex PCR, and TCRdb holds only the in-frame ones, with some missing. The data contain about 120,000 clones, about 76% of them seen just once; the ten biggest clones take up about 2%. This CDR3 has 14 amino acids. Sequences were obtained from PBMCs. The chain combines TRBV21-1 with TRBJ1-2; the D segment call TRBD1 is taken from the table without a DNA check. TRBV21-1 is described as a pseudogene. The receptor's source is a woman aged 40-49 years in good health and CMV-seronegative. As DNA, the CDR3 is TGTGCCAGCAGCACCCCCTGGGGACAGTATGGCTACACCTTC. Protein: CASSTPWGQYGYTF.